The next 7 T cell receptor beta chains were all read from a single sample in a study of cytomegalovirus exposure and HLA in healthy donors. PCR used 60 Vbeta primers and 13 Jbeta primers. TCRdb's copy holds only in-frame clones and misses some; the assay was immunoSEQ multiplex PCR. The sample holds 45,000 to 55,000 clones. Material: PBMCs. Receptors were obtained from a woman in her 50s in good health and CMV-seropositive.

The J gene is TRBJ1-3, the V gene TRBV7-2; no firm D call. CDR3 length: 16 residues. V dropped 0 bases and J dropped 1 base, with 10 bases sitting between them. Per germline, CDR1 SGHTA and CDR2 FQGNSA. The CDR3 spells CASSLALVGSGNTIYF. CDR3 nucleotide sequence: TGTGCCAGCAGCTTAGCTCTGGTCGGTTCTGGAAACACCATATATTTT.

This chain connects TRBV20-1 to TRBJ2-7; 7 bases match TRBD1. The CDR3 totals 11 residues. The V gene end was trimmed by 7 bases and the J gene end by 5 bases; junction bases not matched to a gene: 5. Looked up from germline, CDR1 is DFQATT and CDR2 is SNEGSKA (reference sequence). The CDR3 spells CSGQGVDEQYF. The CDR3 region has the DNA TGCAGTGGGCAGGGGGTCGACGAGCAGTACTTC.

CDR3 nucleotide sequence: TGTGCCAGCAGTCTCGACCGGGGGGCTTTTGGAAACACCATATATTTT. Its protein is CASSLDRGAFGNTIYF. The chain carries TRBV7-6 and TRBJ1-3, with a weak D call TRBD1 (6 bases). The germline V and J ends were trimmed by 6 bases and 3 bases, with 18 bases remaining between them. The CDR3 consists of 16 residues. In germline, CDR1 is SGHVS, CDR2 FNYEAQ.

V usage is TRBV11-2 and J usage is TRBJ2-7, with TRBD2 matching over 8 bases. Germline V gives CDR1 SGHAT, CDR2 FQNNGV. The CDR3 is made up of 14 amino acids. The V segment lost 8 bases and the J segment 2 bases; nucleotides outside the gene matches: 8. This chain's CDR3 is CASVAEAGAYEQYF. The CDR3 DNA reads as TGTGCCAGCGTGGCGGAAGCGGGGGCCTACGAGCAGTACTTC.

The rearrangement links TRBV18 to TRBJ2-1, with 8 nucleotides matching TRBD2. There are 13 residues in the CDR3. Germline V gene data show CDR1 as KGHSH and CDR2 as LQKENI. The ends lost 3 bases at V and 8 bases at J; junction bases unmatched: 3. DNA of the CDR3: TGTGCCAGCTCACCCCGGGAGGGGGATGAGCAGTTCTTC. This translates into CASSPREGDEQFF.

The genes are TRBV18 and TRBJ1-1; TRBD1 matches at 7 bases. The CDR3 length is 15 residues. The V gene's germline CDR1 is KGHSH and CDR2 LQKENI. V lost 3 bases, J lost 6 bases, and 10 bases stayed unmatched. CDR3 DNA sequence: TGTGCCAGCTCACCCTCTACCGGGACAGTCTCTGAAGCTTTCTTT. The encoded protein is CASSPSTGTVSEAFF.

The rearrangement uses TRBV18 and TRBJ1-2, with D possibly TRBD1 on 5 matching bases. Germline lookup yields CDR1 KGHSH and CDR2 LQKENI. This CDR3 region has 20 residues. Trimming pared 1 base from V and 2 bases from J, leaving 26 bases between. The CDR3 is CASSPRSRPGGENKNYGYTF. The CDR3 DNA sequence: TGTGCCAGCTCACCACGTTCCCGGCCGGGGGGGGAAAATAAGAACTATGGCTACACCTTC. Drawing the rest from reference TRBV18 and TRBJ1-2, the complete variable domain is NAGVMQNPRHLVRRRGQEARLRCSPMKGHSHVYWYRQLPEEGLKFMVYLQKENIIDESGMPKERFSAEFPKEGPSILRIQQVVRGDSAAYFCASSPRSRPGGENKNYGYTFGSGTRLTVV.